Listed here are 32 T cell receptor beta chains from one sample, sequenced in a study of blood T cell repertoires in COVID-19. The method was immunoSEQ multiplex PCR; TCRdb's version includes in-frame clones alone and lacks a portion of them. The data contain about 37,000 clones, about 88% of them singletons. The source material was peripheral blood. Receptors were obtained from a man between 60 and 75 years old with active COVID-19.

The chain links TRBV27 to TRBJ2-7, with 12 bases fitting TRBD2. Germline CDR1 MNHEY, CDR2 SMNVEV (reference sequence). This CDR3 has 14 residues. V shed 5 bases, J shed 12 bases, and the junction held 11 bases outside the gene matches. The CDR3 DNA sequence: TGTGCCAGCAGTCCGATGACTAGCGGGAGTTATATGTACTTC. Its protein is CASSPMTSGSYMYF.

The chain recombines TRBV7-9 with TRBJ1-1; D may be TRBD1 (5 bases). This CDR3 region has 15 residues. Trimming took off 6 bases at V and 2 bases at J, with 16 bases between the two ends. Germline lookup yields CDR1 SEHNR and CDR2 FQNEAQ (reference sequence). CDR3 in amino acids: CASSPRGAGNTEAFF. The DNA of the CDR3 is TGTGCCAGCAGTCCTCGTGGGGCCGGCAACACTGAAGCTTTCTTT.

In nucleotides, the CDR3 is TGTGCCAGCAGTGACTCGGGGGGGTCCTACAATGAGCAGTTCTTC. It specifies CASSDSGGSYNEQFF. This sequence joins TRBV2 and TRBJ2-1; 8 nucleotides agree with TRBD2. The length of the CDR3 is 15 residues. Germline CDR1 and CDR2: SNHLY and FYNNEI. V lost 3 bases, J lost 1 base, and 2 bases stayed unmatched.

The chain carries TRBV28 and TRBJ1-5, with D maybe TRBD1 (5 bases). CDR1 is MDHEN and CDR2 is SYDVKM in the germline V gene. Trimming removed 6 bases at V and 1 base at J, with 13 bases between. This CDR3 region has 15 residues. The DNA of the CDR3 is TGTGCCAGCAGGCCCGGGGGGTTCAGCAATCAGCCCCAGCATTTT. Protein sequence: CASRPGGFSNQPQHF.

The chain carries TRBV29-1 and TRBJ2-5; D unresolved. The CDR3 covers 13 residues. V lost 2 bases and J lost 4, with 11 bases in between. The germline V gene encodes CDR1 SQVTM and CDR2 ANQGSEA. CDR3 protein: CSVEHFSRETQYF. CDR3 in DNA: TGCAGCGTTGAACATTTTAGTCGAGAGACCCAGTACTTC.

The chain is built from TRBV7-2 and TRBJ2-1; D gene unclear. The V gene lost 1 base and the J gene lost 6 bases, with 16 bases spanning the gap. This CDR3 region has 16 residues. CDR1 and CDR2 (germline): SGHTA, FQGNSA. The CDR3 protein is CASSLVVSASANEQFF. For the CDR3, the DNA is TGTGCCAGCAGCTTAGTTGTATCGGCTAGTGCCAATGAGCAGTTCTTC.

The rearrangement joins TRBV4-2 to TRBJ2-3; 7 bases line up with TRBD2. CDR1 and CDR2 (germline): LGHNA, YNFKEQ. V shed 0 bases, J shed 5 bases, and the junction held 11 bases outside the gene matches. CDR3 length: 17 residues. The chain's CDR3 is CASSQESPASGGDTQYF. The CDR3 DNA reads TGTGCCAGCAGCCAAGAAAGTCCGGCTAGCGGAGGAGATACGCAGTATTTT.

V and J are TRBV7-8 and TRBJ2-7; D possibly corresponds to TRBD1 (6 bases). The V gene's germline CDR1 is SGHVS and CDR2 FQNEAQ. The CDR3 has 19 residues. V gave up 4 bases and J gave up 2 bases, with 27 bases separating them. The CDR3 protein is CASSSFGFLSEDSAYEQYF. The CDR3 DNA reads TGTGCCAGCAGCTCTTTCGGGTTTCTATCGGAGGACAGCGCCTACGAGCAGTACTTC. The entire variable domain, with the rest obtained from reference TRBV7-8 and TRBJ2-7, is as follows: GAGVSQSPRYKVAKRGQDVALRCDPISGHVSLFWYQQALGQGPEFLTYFQNEAQLDKSGLPSDRFFAERPEGSVSTLKIQRTQQEDSAVYLCASSSFGFLSEDSAYEQYFGPGTRLTVT.

The chain employs TRBV6-6 and TRBJ2-2; 11 bases match TRBD2. The CDR3 has 18 amino acids. Trimming took 5 bases from V and 4 from J; bases not matched to a gene: 12. Germline values: CDR1 MNHNY, CDR2 SVGAGI (reference sequence). The CDR3 protein is CASSPRTVAGGATGELFF. The DNA for the CDR3 is TGTGCCAGCAGTCCCCGGACGGTAGCGGGAGGGGCCACCGGGGAGCTGTTTTTT.

V is TRBV29-1 and J is TRBJ1-3; D might be TRBD1 (6 bases). Germline CDR1 and CDR2: SQVTM and ANQGSEA. The V gene lost 6 bases and the J gene lost 0 bases, with 12 bases spanning the gap. CDR3 length: 14 amino acids. The CDR3 region is CSVSGQSSGNTIYF. CDR3 sequence (DNA): TGCAGCGTCTCCGGACAGAGCTCTGGAAACACCATATATTTT.

CDR3 bases: TGTGCCAGCAGTGAAAGAAGGTCCACAGACTATGGCTACACCTTC. Amino acids: CASSERRSTDYGYTF. The chain combines TRBV2 with TRBJ1-2; no clear D gene. V dropped 2 bases and J dropped 3 bases, with 13 bases sitting between them. The germline CDR1 and CDR2 sequences are SNHLY and FYNNEI. This CDR3 comprises 15 residues. The variable domain in full, completed from reference TRBV2 and TRBJ1-2, reads EPEVTQTPSHQVTQMGQEVILRCVPISNHLYFYWYRQILGQKVEFLVSFYNNEISEKSEIFDDQFSVERPDGSNFTLKIRSTKLEDSAMYFCASSERRSTDYGYTFGSGTRLTVV.

This clone is classed as large (0.1 to 1%). This chain links TRBV10-3 with TRBJ1-6; the D gene is possibly TRBD1 (6 bases). V dropped 7 bases and J dropped 10 bases, with 20 bases sitting between them. The V gene's germline CDR1 is ENHRY and CDR2 SYGVKD. The CDR3 is 15 amino acids. This CDR3 reads CAITAGVGAGSPLHF. CDR3 nucleotides: TGTGCCATCACAGCGGGGGTGGGGGCTGGCTCACCCCTCCACTTT.

J is TRBJ2-6 and V is TRBV28, with D hard to call. From germline, CDR1 is MDHEN and CDR2 SYDVKM. The CDR3 loop spans 13 amino acids. Trimming took off 7 bases at V and 4 bases at J, with 8 bases between the two ends. CDR3 region: CASTLSGANVLTF. The CDR3 DNA follows: TGTGCCAGCACCCTCTCCGGGGCCAACGTCCTGACTTTC.

In this sample, this clone turned up a few times. The chain links TRBV9 to TRBJ1-2; 10 nucleotides line up with TRBD1. CDR3 size: 15 residues. CDR1 SGDLS and CDR2 YYNGEE come from the germline V gene. V trimming: 0 bases; J trimming: 4 bases; junction bases outside the gene matches: 3. CDR3 loop: CASSVGTGGGYGYTF. In DNA, the CDR3 is TGTGCCAGCAGCGTAGGGACAGGGGGTGGCTATGGCTACACCTTC.

The chain recombines TRBV9 with TRBJ2-3, with 9 bases aligning to TRBD2. The CDR3 loop spans 16 amino acids. CDR1 SGDLS and CDR2 YYNGEE come from the germline V gene. Trimming took 0 bases from V and 6 from J; bases not matched to a gene: 8. The CDR3 is CASSVGTLAGSDTQYF. The CDR3 DNA reads as TGTGCCAGCAGCGTAGGAACACTAGCGGGTTCGGATACGCAGTATTTT.

This chain joins TRBV28 and TRBJ2-7, with TRBD1 identical over 7 bases. The CDR3 runs to 14 residues. The germline V gene has CDR1 MDHEN and CDR2 SYDVKM. Germline trimming cut 5 bases from V and 0 bases from J; bases unmatched to any gene: 4. The CDR3 loop reads CASSPTGASYEQYF. The DNA of the CDR3 is TGTGCCAGCAGTCCAACAGGGGCCTCCTACGAGCAGTACTTC.

This chain uses TRBV28 with TRBJ2-3, with TRBD1 identical over 9 bases. This CDR3 contains 14 residues. The J segment lost 6 bases and the V segment lost 3 bases, leaving 4 bases of the junction unmatched. Germline CDR1 and CDR2: MDHEN and SYDVKM. The CDR3 DNA reads as TGTGCCAGCAGTTTCCCGACAGGGGGGGATACGCAGTATTTT. It translates to CASSFPTGGDTQYF.

V usage is TRBV15 and J usage is TRBJ1-3, with D uncertain. The germline V gene has CDR1 LNHNV and CDR2 YYDKDF (reference sequence). CDR3 length: 15 residues. Between the trimmed V and J ends, which lost 0 bases and 7 bases, there was a span of 13 bases. Here the CDR3 DNA reads TGTGCCACCAGCAGAGATATGACATTGGTGAACACCATATATTTT. Translation: CATSRDMTLVNTIYF.

CDR3: CASRSATYYEQYF. In DNA form, the CDR3 reads TGTGCCAGCAGATCTGCCACTTACTACGAGCAGTACTTC. The chain employs TRBV7-2 and TRBJ2-7; D is undetermined. With 6 bases removed from V and 3 bases from J, the gap between germline ends came to 12 bases. The CDR3 covers 13 residues. The V gene's germline CDR1 is SGHTA and CDR2 FQGNSA.

This clone has only one observation. The V gene is TRBV29-1, the J gene TRBJ2-3; D possibly corresponds to TRBD1 (6 bases). Per germline, CDR1 SQVTM and CDR2 ANQGSEA. This CDR3 region has 13 residues. Deletions cut 3 bases from V and 6 bases from J, with 13 bases between. The DNA of the CDR3 is TGCAGCGTTGATGGGGACACGAGGGATACGCAGTATTTT. This codes for CSVDGDTRDTQYF.

The V and J genes are TRBV28 and TRBJ1-5, with D perhaps matching TRBD1 (5 bases). The germline V gene encodes CDR1 MDHEN and CDR2 SYDVKM. The CDR3 sequence is 14 residues long. The V end was cut by 3 bases, the J end by 1 base, with 7 bases between. DNA for the CDR3: TGTGCCAGCAGTTTTGCAGGGAGCAATCAGCCCCAGCATTTT. Its translation is CASSFAGSNQPQHF.

The J gene is TRBJ2-5, the V gene TRBV2; D might be TRBD2 (5 bases). V was pared by 0 bases and J by 7 bases, with 9 bases between. This CDR3 comprises 13 residues. Germline CDR1 reads SNHLY; CDR2 reads FYNNEI. The CDR3 protein is CASSEAQAGTQYF. DNA of the CDR3: TGTGCCAGCAGTGAAGCTCAGGCGGGGACCCAGTACTTC. The whole variable domain, filled in from reference TRBV2 and TRBJ2-5, reads EPEVTQTPSHQVTQMGQEVILRCVPISNHLYFYWYRQILGQKVEFLVSFYNNEISEKSEIFDDQFSVERPDGSNFTLKIRSTKLEDSAMYFCASSEAQAGTQYFGPGTRLLVL.

This chain joins TRBV5-1 and TRBJ2-7; 10 nucleotides agree with TRBD2. The CDR3 runs to 15 residues. J lost 3 bases, V lost 3 bases, and 6 bases had no gene match. Germline V gene lookup returns CDR1 SGHRS and CDR2 YFSETQ. The DNA for the CDR3 is TGCGCCAGCAGCTACGGGACTAGCGACCACTACGAGCAGTACTTC. It codes for CASSYGTSDHYEQYF.

On this clone itself: Other DNA sequences in this sample translate to the same CDR3. The gene calls are TRBV19 and TRBJ1-6; D may be TRBD1 (6 bases). Germline values: CDR1 LNHDA, CDR2 SQIVND (reference sequence). V was clipped by 8 bases and J by 6 bases, with 11 bases between them. The CDR3 contains 13 residues. The CDR3 region has the DNA TGTGCCAGTTCGGACAGTCCTAATTCACCCCTCCACTTT. It is translated as CASSDSPNSPLHF.

Here the CDR3 DNA reads TGTGCCAGTAGGTGGGCGGGTGCGAATGAGCAGTTCTTC. This sequence encodes CASRWAGANEQFF. The chain links TRBV19 to TRBJ2-1, with D possibly matching TRBD2 (5 bases). Per germline, CDR1 LNHDA and CDR2 SQIVND (reference sequence). The ends were cut back, 6 bases at V and 7 bases at J, with 13 bases in the middle. The CDR3 is 13 amino acids.

The chain carries TRBV7-3 and TRBJ1-5; D unresolved. There are 13 residues in the CDR3. Germline V gene lookup returns CDR1 SGHTA and CDR2 FQGTGA. V dropped 2 bases and J dropped 6 bases, with 8 bases sitting between them. CDR3 sequence: CASSLEGGQPQHF. The CDR3, as DNA: TGTGCCAGCAGCTTAGAGGGTGGTCAGCCCCAGCATTTT.

This chain connects TRBV15 to TRBJ2-3; tentatively, D is TRBD2 (6 bases). The CDR3 totals 15 residues. CDR1 and CDR2 (germline): LNHNV, YYDKDF (reference sequence). Trimming stripped 0 bases from V and 2 bases from J, with 9 bases between. CDR3 loop: CATSRDGRDTDTQYF. The CDR3 DNA follows: TGTGCCACCAGCAGAGATGGGCGGGACACAGATACGCAGTATTTT.

This rearrangement joins TRBV5-6 to TRBJ1-3; D unclear. The CDR3 has 14 amino acids. Germline V gives CDR1 SGHDT, CDR2 YYEEEE. V lost 0 bases and J lost 6, with 10 bases in between. The CDR3 sequence: CASSLEVAVNTIYF. The CDR3, as DNA: TGTGCCAGCAGCTTGGAGGTAGCAGTAAACACCATATATTTT.

The V gene is TRBV6-1, the J gene TRBJ1-1; no firm D call. The germline V gene encodes CDR1 MNHNS and CDR2 SASEGT. V lost 2 bases and J lost 3, with 10 bases in between. This CDR3 comprises 14 residues. The CDR3 region has the DNA TGTGCCAGCAGTGAAACGCGACTGTACACTGAAGCTTTCTTT. Translation gives CASSETRLYTEAFF.

The CDR3 DNA reads TGTGCCAGCAGGGTGGGGCCAACTAATGAAAAACTGTTTTTT. Translated, it gives CASRVGPTNEKLFF. This rearrangement joins TRBV5-6 to TRBJ1-4; D might be TRBD1 (5 bases). Between the trimmed V and J ends, which lost 5 bases and 0 bases, there was a span of 8 bases. This CDR3 region has 14 residues. Per the germline V gene, CDR1 is SGHDT and CDR2 is YYEEEE.

The CDR3 sequence is CASSASSGSTDTQYF. DNA of the CDR3: TGTGCCAGCAGCGCCTCTAGCGGGAGTACAGATACGCAGTATTTT. V gene TRBV5-6 combines with J gene TRBJ2-3; 10 nucleotides line up with TRBD2. The germline V gene encodes CDR1 SGHDT and CDR2 YYEEEE. J was trimmed by 3 bases and V by 4 bases; bases with no gene match: 5. CDR3 length: 15 residues.

The chain uses TRBV27 and TRBJ2-7, with a tentative D call TRBD2 (6 bases). Germline V CDR1 and CDR2: MNHEY, SMNVEV (reference sequence). The CDR3 length is 14 residues. Trimming removed 4 bases from V and 7 bases from J, with 17 bases in between. The CDR3 loop is CASSWGVPPGEQYF. CDR3 nucleotides: TGTGCCAGCAGTTGGGGGGTCCCTCCGGGGGAGCAGTACTTC.